Shown below are 20 T cell receptor beta chains from a single sample sequenced in a study of T cell responses to AZD1222 COVID-19 vaccine. Clones were sequenced by immunoSEQ multiplex PCR, and TCRdb holds only the in-frame ones, with some missing. The data contain 100,000 to 150,000 clones, roughly nine tenths of them singletons. The sequencing here drew on peripheral blood, taken on day 0 of AZD1222 vaccination. The receptors shown here come from an adult in good health.

The V gene is TRBV7-9, the J gene TRBJ1-2; 7 nucleotides match TRBD1. J lost 8 bases, V lost 5 bases, and 14 bases had no gene match. The CDR3 has 15 amino acids. Germline CDR1 and CDR2: SEHNR and FQNEAQ (reference sequence). The CDR3, as DNA: TGTGCCAGCAGCGCTGCCCTTGGACAGGACCAAGGCTACACCTTC. Residues: CASSAALGQDQGYTF.

The genes are TRBV5-8 and TRBJ1-5; no firm D call. V was shortened by 1 base and J by 1 base, with 12 bases between the two germline ends. The V gene's germline CDR1 is SGHTS and CDR2 YDEGEE. This CDR3 comprises 16 residues. CDR3 sequence reads: CASSLLAGSSNQPQHF. As DNA, the CDR3 is TGTGCCAGCAGCTTGCTGGCGGGATCAAGCAATCAGCCCCAGCATTTT.

The V gene is TRBV4-2, the J gene TRBJ1-3, with TRBD1 as a possible D gene (6 bases). Germline V gene sequence: CDR1 LGHNA, CDR2 YNFKEQ. The CDR3 length is 17 residues. V lost 6 bases to trimming and J lost 0 bases, with 18 bases between them. CDR3 coding DNA: TGTGCCAGCAGACTACTCTCGACAGGCCTCTCTGGAAACACCATATATTTT. It yields the protein CASRLLSTGLSGNTIYF.

The CDR3 protein is CASSIGAGIEAFF. The CDR3 DNA reads as TGTGCCAGCAGCATTGGGGCCGGGATTGAAGCTTTCTTT. V is TRBV7-6 and J is TRBJ1-1; D possibly corresponds to TRBD1 (5 bases). Trimming removed 5 bases at V and 7 bases at J, with 14 bases between. The CDR3 loop spans 13 amino acids. The germline CDR1 and CDR2 sequences are SGHVS and FNYEAQ. Combining the CDR3 with reference TRBV7-6 and TRBJ1-1 gives the whole variable domain GAGVSQSPRYKVTKRGQDVALRCDPISGHVSLYWYRQALGQGPEFLTYFNYEAQQDKSGLPNDRFSAERPEGSISTLTIQRTEQRDSAMYRCASSIGAGIEAFFGQGTRLTVV.

The V and J genes are TRBV2 and TRBJ2-3; D perhaps matches TRBD1 (5 bases). The V gene lost 7 bases and the J gene lost 4 bases, with 15 bases spanning the gap. CDR3 length: 14 residues. CDR1 and CDR2 (germline): SNHLY, FYNNEI. This CDR3 reads CASKGATGSDTQYF. In nucleotides, the CDR3 is TGTGCCAGCAAAGGGGCAACAGGTTCAGATACGCAGTATTTT.

J is TRBJ1-2 and V is TRBV30; D is possibly TRBD1 (6 bases). V was trimmed by 0 bases and J by 7 bases, leaving 15 bases between them. The CDR3 totals 14 residues. Germline V gene sequence: CDR1 GTSNPN, CDR2 SVGIG (reference sequence). CDR3 sequence: CAWSVLRGARGYTF. CDR3 coding DNA: TGTGCCTGGAGTGTACTTCGGGGGGCGCGTGGCTACACCTTC. Combining the CDR3 with reference TRBV30 and TRBJ1-2 gives the whole variable domain SQTIHQWPATLVQPVGSPLSLECTVEGTSNPNLYWYRQAAGRGLQLLFYSVGIGQISSEVPQNLSASRPQDRQFILSSKKLLLSDSGFYLCAWSVLRGARGYTFGSGTRLTVV.

The chain links TRBV6-5 to TRBJ2-5, with D perhaps TRBD2 (6 bases). CDR3 length equals 13 residues. From germline, CDR1 is MNHEY and CDR2 SVGAGI. V was shortened by 6 bases and J by 2 bases, with 10 bases between the two germline ends. The CDR3 is CASSWGVQETQYF. CDR3 coding DNA: TGTGCCAGCAGCTGGGGGGTTCAAGAGACCCAGTACTTC.

This clone appeared a single time. The CDR3 reads CASSLDRVAGPLEQYF. DNA for the CDR3: TGTGCCAGCAGCTTAGATCGGGTAGCGGGGCCCCTCGAGCAGTACTTC. The chain joins TRBV11-2 to TRBJ2-7; the match to TRBD2 covers 8 bases. CDR1 is SGHAT and CDR2 is FQNNGV in the germline V gene. This CDR3 is 16 amino acids long. Germline trimming cut 0 bases from V and 6 bases from J; bases unmatched to any gene: 10.

This clone was counted a few times. The genes are TRBV27 and TRBJ2-2; D is undetermined. This CDR3 has 17 amino acids. Germline V CDR1 and CDR2: MNHEY, SMNVEV (reference sequence). The germline V and J ends were trimmed by 0 bases and 2 bases, with 13 bases remaining between them. The CDR3: CASSLSYFSLNTGELFF. In DNA form, the CDR3 reads TGTGCCAGCAGTTTATCCTACTTCTCACTCAACACCGGGGAGCTGTTTTTT.

The chain has TRBV2 and TRBJ2-7; 10 bases are a match to TRBD1. There are 14 residues in the CDR3. CDR1 is SNHLY, CDR2 FYNNEI, per germline. The ends lost 6 bases at V and 9 bases at J; junction bases unmatched: 11. The CDR3 DNA is TGTGCCAGCAGCCGGGACAGGGGCCAACTCGGGCAGTACTTC. This translates into CASSRDRGQLGQYF.

J is TRBJ2-2 and V is TRBV5-5; the D is unclear. The V end lost 3 bases, the J end lost 6 bases, and 12 bases lay between the germline ends. Germline V gene data show CDR1 as SGHKS and CDR2 as YYEKEE (reference sequence). The CDR3 consists of 14 residues. CDR3 sequence reads: CASSSQGNAGELFF. CDR3 nucleotides: TGTGCCAGCAGCTCGCAAGGGAATGCCGGGGAGCTGTTTTTT.

This clone was recorded only once. This chain links TRBV5-1 with TRBJ1-5, with D unresolved. The CDR3 loop spans 13 amino acids. Germline CDR1 is SGHRS and CDR2 is YFSETQ. V lost 0 bases and J lost 1, with 2 bases in between. The CDR3 region is CASSLGSNQPQHF. The DNA for the CDR3 is TGCGCCAGCAGCTTGGGAAGCAATCAGCCCCAGCATTTT.

J is TRBJ2-7 and V is TRBV12-3 or TRBV12-4; D unclear. V was trimmed by 5 bases and J by 3 bases, leaving 5 bases between them. The CDR3 runs to 11 residues. In DNA, the CDR3 is TGTGCCAGCAGTAATCTCTACGAGCAGTACTTC. It encodes CASSNLYEQYF.

This clone was seen only once. The chain carries TRBV20-1 and TRBJ2-7, with 10 positions matching TRBD2. The CDR3 contains 13 residues. In germline, CDR1 is DFQATT, CDR2 SNEGSKA (reference sequence). The V gene end was trimmed by 3 bases and the J gene end by 5 bases; junction bases not matched to a gene: 4. In DNA, the CDR3 is TGCAGTGCTAGTCTCGGGACTAGCGACGAGCAGTACTTC. As protein: CSASLGTSDEQYF.

The chain is built from TRBV9 and TRBJ2-2, with D unclear. V was pared by 0 bases and J by 4 bases, with 10 bases between. Looked up from germline, CDR1 is SGDLS and CDR2 is YYNGEE. The CDR3 has 15 residues. The CDR3 bases are TGTGCCAGCAGCGTAGCTGGACCGGGCACCGGGGAGCTGTTTTTT. Protein product: CASSVAGPGTGELFF.

This chain links TRBV7-9 with TRBJ1-5; 7 bases fit TRBD1. Per germline, CDR1 SEHNR and CDR2 FQNEAQ (reference sequence). The J segment lost 6 bases and the V segment lost 3 bases, leaving 8 bases of the junction unmatched. This CDR3 spans 15 amino acids. Here the CDR3 DNA reads TGTGCCAGCAGCTTCCCCCACAGGGGAGGTCAGCCCCAGCATTTT. Encoded protein: CASSFPHRGGQPQHF. Full variable domain (rest looked up from reference TRBV7-9 and TRBJ1-5): DTGVSQNPRHKITKRGQNVTFRCDPISEHNRLYWYRQTLGQGPEFLTYFQNEAQLEKSRLLSDRFSAERPKGSFSTLEIQRTEQGDSAMYLCASSFPHRGGQPQHFGDGTRLSIL.

The CDR3 region is CASSLGKGAFF. As DNA, the CDR3 is TGTGCCAGCAGCTTAGGAAAGGGGGCTTTCTTT. The V and J genes are TRBV7-2 and TRBJ1-1, with D perhaps TRBD1 (5 bases). The germline gives CDR1 SGHTA, CDR2 FQGNSA. The ends were cut back, 1 base at V and 11 bases at J, with 8 bases in the middle. The CDR3 extends over 11 amino acids.

The V gene is TRBV10-2, the J gene TRBJ1-5; 12 nucleotides agree with TRBD1. The germline V gene has CDR1 WSHSY and CDR2 SAAADI. This CDR3 has 15 amino acids. Trimming at V came to 7 bases and at J to 5 bases, leaving 6 bases not matched to a gene. CDR3 region: CASTPGQGAYQPQHF. CDR3 nucleotides: TGCGCCAGCACCCCGGGACAGGGGGCTTATCAGCCCCAGCATTTT.

The chain recombines TRBV6-6 with TRBJ1-2; D is possibly TRBD1 (6 bases). Germline CDR1 and CDR2: MNHNY and SVGAGI (reference sequence). V was pared by 2 bases and J by 4 bases, with 11 bases between. The CDR3 runs to 14 residues. The CDR3 DNA is TGTGCCAGCAGTTACACAGGACAGATCTATGGCTACACCTTC. It translates to CASSYTGQIYGYTF.

This chain links TRBV7-2 with TRBJ1-1; D is ambiguous. The CDR3 runs 15 residues. V dropped 0 bases and J dropped 10 bases, with 18 bases sitting between them. Germline V CDR1 and CDR2: SGHTA, FQGNSA. The DNA of the CDR3 is TGTGCCAGCAGCTTAGCTAGAGTAGGGAGCTCAGGAGCTTTCTTT. Its translation is CASSLARVGSSGAFF.